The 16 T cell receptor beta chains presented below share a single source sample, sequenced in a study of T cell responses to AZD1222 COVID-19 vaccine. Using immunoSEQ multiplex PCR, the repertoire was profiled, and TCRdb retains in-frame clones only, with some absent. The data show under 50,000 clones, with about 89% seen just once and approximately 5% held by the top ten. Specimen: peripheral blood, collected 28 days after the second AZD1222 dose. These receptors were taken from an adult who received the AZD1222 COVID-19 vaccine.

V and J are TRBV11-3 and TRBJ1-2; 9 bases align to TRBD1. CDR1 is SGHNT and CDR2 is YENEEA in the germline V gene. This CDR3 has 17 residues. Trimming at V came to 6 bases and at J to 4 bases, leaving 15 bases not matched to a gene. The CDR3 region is CASRDRGQGDHFYGYTF. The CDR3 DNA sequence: TGTGCCAGCAGGGACAGGGGACAGGGCGACCATTTCTATGGCTACACCTTC.

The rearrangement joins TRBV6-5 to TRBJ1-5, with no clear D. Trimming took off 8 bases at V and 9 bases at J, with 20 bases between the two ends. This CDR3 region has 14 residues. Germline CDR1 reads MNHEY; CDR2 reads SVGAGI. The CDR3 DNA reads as TGTGCCAGCGGTCAGTCGTCGAGGGCTTCGCCCCAGCATTTT. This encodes CASGQSSRASPQHF.

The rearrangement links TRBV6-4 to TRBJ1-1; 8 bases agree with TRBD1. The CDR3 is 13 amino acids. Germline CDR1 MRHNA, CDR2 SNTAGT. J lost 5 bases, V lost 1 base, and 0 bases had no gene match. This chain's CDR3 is CASSDYRGTEAFF. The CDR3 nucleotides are TGTGCCAGCAGTGACTACAGGGGGACTGAAGCTTTCTTT.

The CDR3 DNA reads TGTGCCAGTCACCCCCGGGGACAAACCTTGAACACTGAAGCTTTCTTT. Translating it yields CASHPRGQTLNTEAFF. This sequence joins TRBV19 and TRBJ1-1, with D perhaps matching TRBD1 (6 bases). Germline values: CDR1 LNHDA, CDR2 SQIVND (reference sequence). V was trimmed by 8 bases and J by 0 bases, leaving 19 bases between them. This CDR3 has 16 amino acids. Based on the CDR3 plus reference TRBV19 and TRBJ1-1, the full variable domain is DGGITQSPKYLFRKEGQNVTLSCEQNLNHDAMYWYRQDPGQGLRLIYYSQIVNDFQKGDIAEGYSVSREKKESFPLTVTSAQKNPTAFYLCASHPRGQTLNTEAFFGQGTRLTVV.

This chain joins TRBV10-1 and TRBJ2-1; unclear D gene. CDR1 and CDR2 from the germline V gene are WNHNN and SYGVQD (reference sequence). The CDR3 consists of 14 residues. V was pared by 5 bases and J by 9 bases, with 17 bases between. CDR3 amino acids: CASSPRAGLPEQFF. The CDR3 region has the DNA TGCGCCAGCAGTCCCCGCGCCGGCCTTCCTGAGCAGTTCTTC.

This CDR3 is CAIRPDSSGNTIYF. The CDR3 DNA reads TGTGCCATCAGACCCGACAGCTCTGGAAACACCATATATTTT. The gene calls are TRBV10-3 and TRBJ1-3, with D perhaps TRBD1 (5 bases). This CDR3 is built from 14 residues. In germline, CDR1 is ENHRY, CDR2 SYGVKD. Trimming removed 6 bases at V and 0 bases at J, with 9 bases between.

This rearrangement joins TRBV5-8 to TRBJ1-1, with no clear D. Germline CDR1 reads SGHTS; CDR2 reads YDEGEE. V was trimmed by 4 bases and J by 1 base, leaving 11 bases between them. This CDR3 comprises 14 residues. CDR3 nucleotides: TGTGCCAGCAGCGCCGGGCTTTCGAACACTGAAGCTTTCTTT. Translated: CASSAGLSNTEAFF.

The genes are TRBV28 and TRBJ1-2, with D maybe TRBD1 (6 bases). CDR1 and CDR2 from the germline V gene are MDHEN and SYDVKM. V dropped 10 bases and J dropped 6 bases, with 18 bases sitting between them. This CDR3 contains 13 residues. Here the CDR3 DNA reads TGTGCCACCCGGGCTGGGGGGCGGAATGGCTACACCTTC. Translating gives CATRAGGRNGYTF.

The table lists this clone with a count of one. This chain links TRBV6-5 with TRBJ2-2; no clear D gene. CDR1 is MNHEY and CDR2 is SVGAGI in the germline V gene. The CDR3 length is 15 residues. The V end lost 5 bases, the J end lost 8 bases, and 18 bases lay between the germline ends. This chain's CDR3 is CASSLGRERGGELFF. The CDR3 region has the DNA TGTGCCAGCAGTCTCGGAAGGGAACGAGGAGGGGAGCTGTTTTTT.

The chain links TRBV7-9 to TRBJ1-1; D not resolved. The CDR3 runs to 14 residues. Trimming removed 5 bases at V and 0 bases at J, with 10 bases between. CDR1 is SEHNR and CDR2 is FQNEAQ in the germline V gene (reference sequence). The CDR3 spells CASSPARVNTEAFF. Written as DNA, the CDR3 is TGTGCCAGCAGCCCCGCAAGGGTGAACACTGAAGCTTTCTTT.

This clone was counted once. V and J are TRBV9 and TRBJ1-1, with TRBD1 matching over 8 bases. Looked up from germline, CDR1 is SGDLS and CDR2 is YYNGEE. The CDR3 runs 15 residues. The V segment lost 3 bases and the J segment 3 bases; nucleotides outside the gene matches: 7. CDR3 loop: CASSGPGGWDTEAFF. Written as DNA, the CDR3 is TGTGCCAGCAGCGGACCAGGGGGCTGGGACACTGAAGCTTTCTTT. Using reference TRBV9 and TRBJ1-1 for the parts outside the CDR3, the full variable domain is DSGVTQTPKHLITATGQRVTLRCSPRSGDLSVYWYQQSLDQGLQFLIQYYNGEERAKGNILERFSAQQFPDLHSELNLSSLELGDSALYFCASSGPGGWDTEAFFGQGTRLTVV.

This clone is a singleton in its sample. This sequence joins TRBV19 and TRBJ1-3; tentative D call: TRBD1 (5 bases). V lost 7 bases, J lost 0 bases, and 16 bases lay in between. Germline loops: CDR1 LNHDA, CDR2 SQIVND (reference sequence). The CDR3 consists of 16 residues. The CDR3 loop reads CASTTHFQGSGNTIYF. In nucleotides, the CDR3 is TGTGCCAGTACTACTCATTTCCAGGGCTCTGGAAACACCATATATTTT.

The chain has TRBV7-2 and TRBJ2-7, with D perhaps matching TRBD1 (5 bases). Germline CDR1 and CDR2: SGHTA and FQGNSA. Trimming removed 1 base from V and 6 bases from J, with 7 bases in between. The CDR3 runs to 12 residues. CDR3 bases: TGTGCCAGCAGCTTAGTTAGGGGCGAGCAGTACTTC. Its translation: CASSLVRGEQYF.

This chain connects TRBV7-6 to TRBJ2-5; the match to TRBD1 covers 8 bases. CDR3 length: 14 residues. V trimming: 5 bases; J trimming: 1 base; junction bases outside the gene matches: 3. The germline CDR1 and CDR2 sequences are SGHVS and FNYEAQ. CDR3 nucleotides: TGTGCCAGCAGCCCGGACAGGGCCCAAGAGACCCAGTACTTC. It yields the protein CASSPDRAQETQYF.

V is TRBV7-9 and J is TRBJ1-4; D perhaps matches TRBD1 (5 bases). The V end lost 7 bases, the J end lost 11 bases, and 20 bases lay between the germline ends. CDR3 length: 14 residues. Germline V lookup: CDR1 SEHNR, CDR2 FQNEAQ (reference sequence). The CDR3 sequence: CASTEGADIYKLFF. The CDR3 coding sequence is TGTGCCAGCACCGAAGGGGCAGATATCTACAAACTGTTTTTT.

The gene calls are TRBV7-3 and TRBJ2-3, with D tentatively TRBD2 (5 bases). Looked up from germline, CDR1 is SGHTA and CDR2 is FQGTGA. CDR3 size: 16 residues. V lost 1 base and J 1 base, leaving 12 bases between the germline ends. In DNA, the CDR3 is TGTGCCAGCAGCTTAATAGGACTTACTGGCACAGATACGCAGTATTTT. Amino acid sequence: CASSLIGLTGTDTQYF. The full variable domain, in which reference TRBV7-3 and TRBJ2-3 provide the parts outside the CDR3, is GAGVSQTPSNKVTEKGKYVELRCDPISGHTALYWYRQSLGQGPEFLIYFQGTGAADDSGLPNDRFFAVRPEGSVSTLKIQRTERGDSAVYLCASSLIGLTGTDTQYFGPGTRLTVL.